This T cell receptor beta chain appears in the sequencing data of a study of cytomegalovirus exposure and HLA in healthy donors. The CDR3 spans 15 residues. Germline CDR1 reads MGHRA; CDR2 reads YSYEKL. V was cut by 3 bases and J by 2 bases, with 14 bases left in between. 13 Jbeta primers and 60 Vbeta primers were used for the PCR. Repertoires were generated with immunoSEQ multiplex PCR, while TCRdb's copy carries only in-frame clones and drops some. The table lists around 70,000 clones, 80% to 90% of them singletons, with 2% in the top ten. The sample consisted of PBMCs. The origin of this receptor is a woman in her 30s in good health and CMV-seronegative. This rearrangement joins TRBV4-1 to TRBJ2-7; D remains unclear. DNA for the CDR3: TGCGCCAGCAGCCAGACACAGATAGGAACCTACGAGCAGTACTTC. Translating it yields CASSQTQIGTYEQYF.